Given below is one T cell receptor (beta chain) in context. This clone's antigen is unknown. The sample holds no much larger clone one base away, and base qualities are not on file. This sample was included in a study of vaccination and CD4 T cells after COVID-19 (dated 2022 in TCRdb). In the study overall: Six males and four females were included in the convalescent cohort, with two Hispanic individuals, seven Caucasians, two Asians and one multiracial person represented. Participants received two doses of either the Pfizer-BioNTech BNT162b2 vaccine (n=8) or the Moderna mRNA-1273 vaccine (n=2). Post-COVID blood samples were collected from convalescent patients a median of about 92 days after diagnosis, with a range of about 30 to 161 days. Post-vaccine blood samples were taken a median of roughly 72 days after the second vaccine dose, with a range of about 13 to 250 days. The cultures were stimulated with overlapping spike peptide pools from SARS-CoV-2 and from the common cold coronaviruses HCoV-NL63, HCoV-OC43 and HCoV-229E. Control cultures received a CEFX viral epitope pool as the positive control, an HIV-1 Nef peptide pool as the negative control, or no peptide. In ten to eleven COVID-19 convalescent patients and a handful of infection-naive healthy vaccine recipients, the spike-specific CD4+ TCR repertoire before mRNA vaccination was compared with the repertoire after mRNA vaccination. In an earlier paper using these donors, memory CD4+ T cell crossreactivity between SARS-CoV-2 and common cold coronavirus spike proteins was assessed at the TCR clonotype level.

The treatment or condition label here, explained by the study, means: roughly ten-day PBMC culture with coronavirus spike peptide pools or control peptides (ViraFEST assay). CD4+ T cells from unexposed donors were collected before the COVID-19 pandemic (2011-2018). The study used the ViraFEST assay, which expanded antigen-specific T cells with peptide pools and then identified expanded clonotypes by TCR sequencing. PBMCs were cultured at roughly 2 million per well in IMDM supplemented with approximately 5% human AB serum and about 9.5 IU/ml IL-2, with around 10 ug/ml peptide pools added. On days 3 and 7, half of the culture medium was replaced with fresh IL-2-containing medium. CD4+ T cells were isolated after approximately 10 days of culture through negative selection using the EasySep CD4+ T cell isolation kit. As cell numbers permitted, CD4+ T cells from unexposed donors were tested for reactivity to SARS-CoV-2 S and N and to four common cold coronavirus spike pools. Ficoll-Paque Plus gradient centrifugation was used to isolate PBMCs from whole blood, and the isolated PBMCs were then either used fresh or cryopreserved at -140C. Culture conditions were generally each tested in triplicate wells. The leukapheresis product for the unexposed donors was obtained through commercial purchase.

The library relied on PCR. DNA from cultured CD4+ T cells underwent TCR sequencing with the Oncomine TCR Beta short-read assay at the Johns Hopkins FTIC core. Genomic DNA was extracted from the cultured CD4+ T cells with the QIAamp micro DNA kit. Oncomine TCR Beta libraries from cultured CD4+ T cells were pooled with unique dual indexes and sequenced on an Illumina iSeq 100. Concerning the study's data processing: Non-productive sequences were filtered out, and CDR3s that did not start with C, did not end with F or W, or were shorter than 7 amino acids were discarded. Antigen-specific clonotypes were identified with the MANAFEST web application by comparing peptide-stimulated wells with reference and other culture wells. To be called positive, a clone needed an FDR below 0.05, an odds ratio above 5, and a productive frequency above 0.1% in at least two of three replicate wells. A clonotype was classed as cross-reactive if the clonotype showed significant expansion both in SARS-CoV-2 spike wells and in at least one common cold coronavirus spike condition. Similarity between CDR3 sequences was evaluated in R version 3.6.1 using Levenshtein distances (stringdist) and unrooted phylogenetic trees (ape). TCRdb passed the public sequencing reads through fastp at Q25 and MiXCR, retaining productive beta sequences. Entries that share a CDR3 protein sequence are merged under the most common genes and DNA. TCRdb's processing, not the study's, gives the V and J calls here. In all, the sample holds 9,700 or so distinct CDR3 sequences, and 60% to 75% of those were seen once. Around 25% of the sample is held by the ten biggest clonotypes.

The CDR3 starts with the cysteine, ends with the phenylalanine, and has 16 residues. Only CDR3 DNA is held: 48 bases, read in frame from base 1. From a lookup of the germline V gene (reference sequence), CDR1 and CDR2 are LNHDA and SQIVND. V lost 1 base and J lost 4 bases, and the count of bases not matched to a germline gene is 8. The study at large found these results: Although the median number of SARS-CoV-2-reactive clonotypes went up from approximately 20 after infection to some 38 after vaccination, the increase was not significant. In convalescent patients, a median roughly 86% of post-vaccine SARS-CoV-2-reactive clones were detected only after vaccination, suggesting vaccine-specific priming. Of the vaccine-specific clones found in convalescent patients, nearly all (304 of 307) were mono-reactive for SARS-CoV-2 spike instead of being cross-reactive with common cold coronaviruses. Relatively few convalescent patients were included in the study, and early timepoints after natural infection were not analyzed.

This chain joins TRBV19 to TRBJ2-5, and 8 bases in between align with TRBD2. Input material: CD4+ T cells from blood, cultured in vitro. This sequence originates from a human donor in good health. DNA sequence: TGTGCCAGTAGTATAGGCGGCAGCCTAGCGGGAGAGACCCAGTACTTC. The translation is CASSIGGSLAGETQYF.